Below, one T cell receptor beta chain is given with its context. This specimen comes from a study of blood T cell repertoires in COVID-19. Study-level information: The cDNA or gDNA used as material had been derived from T cells, B-cell-depleted T cells, or PBMCs.

TCRdb keeps only in-frame clones here, not all; method: immunoSEQ multiplex PCR. The repertoire holds approximately 300,000 clones, with about 82% as singletons. From germline, CDR1 is GTSNPN and CDR2 SVGIG (reference sequence). V lost 2 bases and J lost 2, with 9 bases in between. CDR3 length equals 13 residues. The source material was peripheral blood. The chain carries TRBV30 and TRBJ2-5, with D possibly being TRBD1 (5 bases). This receptor was taken from a woman aged 45-65 years with acute or convalescent COVID-19. This CDR3 reads CAWSLTVQETQYF. CDR3 coding DNA: TGTGCCTGGAGTTTGACAGTTCAAGAGACCCAGTACTTC.